One and the same sample provided the 30 T cell receptor beta chains below, sequenced in a study of spatial heterogeneity in lung cancer. TCRdb analysed the 5' RACE reads with MiXCR anew, one entry per CDR3 protein. The profile shows tens of thousands of distinct CDR3 sequences, roughly 12% of them singletons. The time point is: sample taken at primary tumor resection. Without sorting, whole RNA was sequenced from tumor, nontumor lung or frozen PBMC. This material consisted of PBMCs, taken at surgery. These receptors were collected from a male donor with early-stage non-small cell lung cancer.

This clonotype was observed a handful of times. Here the CDR3 reads CASSRGQGNEKLFF. Written as DNA, the CDR3 is TGTGCCAGCAGCCGTGGACAGGGGAATGAAAAACTGTTTTTT. This chain uses TRBV3-1 with TRBJ1-4; 9 positions agree with TRBD1. This CDR3 has 14 amino acids. Looked up from germline, CDR1 is LGHDT and CDR2 is YNNKEL (reference sequence). The V and J ends lost 4 bases and 5 bases, in that order; junction bases with no gene match: 2.

In its sample, this clonotype was seen many times. The chain recombines TRBV20-1 with TRBJ1-5; 7 positions match TRBD1. Germline V gene sequence: CDR1 DFQATT, CDR2 SNEGSKA (reference sequence). V was clipped by 2 bases and J by 3 bases; unmatched bases: 7. The CDR3 spans 15 residues. The CDR3 nucleotides are TGCAGTGCTAGACCTACCGGACAGGTCAATCAGCCCCAGCATTTT. Translated, it gives CSARPTGQVNQPQHF.

V and J are TRBV7-9 and TRBJ2-1; D gene unclear. Germline CDR1 reads SEHNR; CDR2 reads FQNEAQ (reference sequence). The CDR3 sequence is 13 residues long. V was shortened by 4 bases and J by 4 bases, with 8 bases between the two germline ends. The CDR3 DNA is TGTGCCAGCAGCTGTGACACGTACAATGAGCAGTTCTTC. This encodes CASSCDTYNEQFF.

This chain links TRBV4-2 with TRBJ2-1; 10 positions agree with TRBD2. Trimming took 0 bases from V and 4 from J; bases not matched to a gene: 12. The V gene's germline CDR1 is LGHNA and CDR2 YNFKEQ. The CDR3 is made up of 19 amino acids. In nucleotides, the CDR3 is TGTGCCAGCAGCCAAGATCGGGCTAGCGGGGGCACGGGGTACAATGAGCAGTTCTTC. Residues: CASSQDRASGGTGYNEQFF.

This clonotype has just a few counts. The chain couples TRBV18 to TRBJ2-7, with 7 bases that match TRBD1. CDR1 KGHSH and CDR2 LQKENI come from the germline V gene. The CDR3 contains 14 residues. With V trimmed by 5 bases and J by 1 base, 5 bases remained unmatched. The CDR3 region is CASSSGQSSYEQYF. The CDR3 DNA follows: TGTGCCAGCTCATCGGGACAGTCATCCTACGAGCAGTACTTC.

This clonotype has a handful of counts. The CDR3 reads CAWSAGQGPYGYTF. The CDR3 bases are TGTGCCTGGAGTGCGGGACAGGGCCCCTATGGCTACACCTTC. This sequence joins TRBV30 and TRBJ1-2; 9 positions agree with TRBD1. The CDR3 runs to 14 residues. Germline V gene sequence: CDR1 GTSNPN, CDR2 SVGIG (reference sequence). Trimming at V came to 1 base and at J to 4 bases, leaving 4 bases not matched to a gene. Using reference TRBV30 and TRBJ1-2 for the parts outside the CDR3, the full variable domain is SQTIHQWPATLVQPVGSPLSLECTVEGTSNPNLYWYRQAAGRGLQLLFYSVGIGQISSEVPQNLSASRPQDRQFILSSKKLLLSDSGFYLCAWSAGQGPYGYTFGSGTRLTVV.

The rearrangement joins TRBV2 to TRBJ2-1; TRBD2 matches 8 bases. With 5 bases clipped from V and 3 bases from J, the junction kept 6 bases outside the gene matches. Germline loops: CDR1 SNHLY, CDR2 FYNNEI. This CDR3 comprises 15 residues. The CDR3 is CASSLELAVYNEQFF. The CDR3 nucleotides are TGTGCCAGCAGTTTGGAACTAGCGGTCTACAATGAGCAGTTCTTC.

This chain joins TRBV9 and TRBJ2-1, with 12 bases matching TRBD1. The germline V gene encodes CDR1 SGDLS and CDR2 YYNGEE. This CDR3 has 17 residues. Germline trimming cut 3 bases from V and 4 bases from J; bases unmatched to any gene: 8. The CDR3 protein is CASSDSPGQGAYNEQFF. As DNA, the CDR3 is TGTGCCAGCAGCGATTCACCGGGACAGGGGGCTTACAATGAGCAGTTCTTC.

The rearrangement links TRBV7-9 to TRBJ2-7; D is perhaps TRBD1 (5 bases). The V end lost 5 bases, the J end lost 0 bases, and 11 bases lay between the germline ends. Germline values: CDR1 SEHNR, CDR2 FQNEAQ (reference sequence). There are 14 residues in the CDR3. The CDR3 loop reads CASSQTAASYEQYF. CDR3 nucleotide sequence: TGTGCCAGCAGCCAGACAGCAGCCTCCTACGAGCAGTACTTC. The variable domain in full, completed from reference TRBV7-9 and TRBJ2-7, reads DTGVSQNPRHKITKRGQNVTFRCDPISEHNRLYWYRQTLGQGPEFLTYFQNEAQLEKSRLLSDRFSAERPKGSFSTLEIQRTEQGDSAMYLCASSQTAASYEQYFGPGTRLTVT.

This clonotype has at least ten counts. CDR3 bases: TGTGCCAGCAGCTTGTGGGGCCTCGAAACAGATACGCAGTATTTT. It codes for CASSLWGLETDTQYF. This chain connects TRBV5-5 to TRBJ2-3, with D perhaps matching TRBD1 (5 bases). Germline V gene lookup returns CDR1 SGHKS and CDR2 YYEKEE (reference sequence). V was shortened by 1 base and J by 3 bases, with 12 bases between the two germline ends. The CDR3 loop spans 15 amino acids.

Many counts were recorded for this clonotype. The V call is TRBV5-1, the J call TRBJ1-1, with D maybe TRBD1 (5 bases). V lost 3 bases and J 4 bases, leaving 13 bases between the germline ends. The CDR3 is 14 amino acids. Germline CDR1 SGHRS, CDR2 YFSETQ. In nucleotides, the CDR3 is TGCGCCAGCAGCTCCACGGCCGACAGCACTGAAGCTTTCTTT. Its translation is CASSSTADSTEAFF.

The chain combines TRBV5-6 with TRBJ1-1; D not certain. V lost 0 bases and J 1 base, leaving 13 bases between the germline ends. Germline V CDR1 and CDR2: SGHDT, YYEEEE. The CDR3 is 16 residues long. The CDR3 DNA sequence: TGTGCCAGCAGCTTGGCCCCAGGACGGCCGAACACTGAAGCTTTCTTT. It specifies CASSLAPGRPNTEAFF. Supplemented by reference TRBV5-6 and TRBJ1-1, the full variable domain reads DAGVTQSPTHLIKTRGQQVTLRCSPKSGHDTVSWYQQALGQGPQFIFQYYEEEERQRGNFPDRFSGHQFPNYSSELNVNALLLGDSALYLCASSLAPGRPNTEAFFGQGTRLTVV.

The chain carries TRBV12-3 or TRBV12-4 and TRBJ2-5; D is possibly TRBD2 (6 bases). Trimming removed 3 bases from V and 7 bases from J, with 15 bases in between. CDR3 size: 14 residues. CDR3 residues: CASSFSSAWGTQYF. In nucleotides, the CDR3 is TGTGCCAGCAGTTTCTCTAGCGCTTGGGGGACCCAGTACTTC.

Ten or more counts support this clonotype. The chain is built from TRBV19 and TRBJ2-3; D gene ambiguous. The germline gives CDR1 LNHDA, CDR2 SQIVND (reference sequence). The CDR3 runs to 15 residues. Trimming stripped 1 base from V and 1 base from J, with 9 bases between. CDR3 sequence (DNA): TGTGCCAGTAGTATAGCTGGGGTTCGCACAGATACGCAGTATTTT. This encodes CASSIAGVRTDTQYF.

This clonotype was seen only a few times. The chain carries TRBV6-1 and TRBJ2-3, with 7 nucleotides matching TRBD1. Germline V lookup: CDR1 MNHNS, CDR2 SASEGT. The CDR3 has 15 amino acids. J was trimmed by 0 bases and V by 5 bases; bases with no gene match: 5. CDR3 loop: CASSSGQPSTDTQYF. In DNA, the CDR3 is TGTGCCAGCAGTTCGGGACAGCCAAGCACAGATACGCAGTATTTT.

This clonotype has at least ten counts. V is TRBV5-1 and J is TRBJ1-5; no clear D gene. The germline CDR1 and CDR2 sequences are SGHRS and YFSETQ. V lost 3 bases, J lost 6 bases, and 13 bases lay in between. CDR3 length: 14 amino acids. As DNA, the CDR3 is TGCGCCAGCAGCTACGAGGGTGGCGGTCAGCCCCAGCATTTT. Protein sequence: CASSYEGGGQPQHF. Based on the CDR3 plus reference TRBV5-1 and TRBJ1-5, the full variable domain is KAGVTQTPRYLIKTRGQQVTLSCSPISGHRSVSWYQQTPGQGLQFLFEYFSETQRNKGNFPGRFSGRQFSNSRSEMNVSTLELGDSALYLCASSYEGGGQPQHFGDGTRLSIL.

This sequence joins TRBV18 and TRBJ2-2, with 8 bases lining up with TRBD1. Germline V gives CDR1 KGHSH, CDR2 LQKENI. The junction had 4 bases not matched to a gene; V was cut back by 3 bases and J by 1 base. CDR3 length: 16 amino acids. CDR3 in amino acids: CASSPTGAQNTGELFF. CDR3 DNA: TGTGCCAGCTCACCGACAGGGGCCCAGAACACCGGGGAGCTGTTTTTT.

Only a few counts were recorded for this clonotype. The chain recombines TRBV20-1 with TRBJ2-3; weak D call: TRBD2 (6 bases). Germline V gene lookup returns CDR1 DFQATT and CDR2 SNEGSKA (reference sequence). The CDR3 length is 16 residues. The V and J ends lost 5 bases and 2 bases respectively, with 20 bases between them. The CDR3 sequence: CSAPPLVWRDTDTQYF. In DNA form, the CDR3 reads TGCAGTGCTCCGCCCCTAGTTTGGCGGGACACAGATACGCAGTATTTT.

This clonotype has more than one count but fewer than ten. The V call is TRBV6-6, the J call TRBJ2-1; 8 positions agree with TRBD1. CDR1 and CDR2 from the germline V gene are MNHNY and SVGAGI (reference sequence). With V trimmed by 5 bases and J by 8 bases, 8 bases remained unmatched. The CDR3 runs to 14 residues. The chain's CDR3 is CASSHFRGQDEQFF. The CDR3 DNA reads as TGTGCCAGCAGTCACTTCAGGGGGCAGGATGAGCAGTTCTTC.

This clonotype came up many times. The rearrangement uses TRBV29-1 and TRBJ1-1; the D gene is possibly TRBD1 (5 bases). The CDR3 spans 15 residues. CDR1 and CDR2 (germline): SQVTM, ANQGSEA. V lost 0 bases and J lost 0, with 11 bases in between. The DNA of the CDR3 is TGCAGCGTTGAAGAAGTCGGGGGGATGAACACTGAAGCTTTCTTT. Amino acid sequence: CSVEEVGGMNTEAFF.

This clonotype showed up just a few times. The chain has TRBV7-2 and TRBJ1-1; TRBD1 might be the D (5 bases). The V end was cut by 6 bases, the J end by 7 bases, with 15 bases between. Germline V CDR1 and CDR2: SGHTA, FQGNSA. This CDR3 contains 13 residues. CDR3 protein: CASSTVPGLEAFF. The DNA for the CDR3 is TGTGCCAGCAGTACCGTCCCGGGACTTGAAGCTTTCTTT.

The chain is built from TRBV11-2 and TRBJ1-1; 8 bases are a match to TRBD1. J gave up 7 bases and V 1 base, and 5 bases lay outside the gene matches. Looked up from germline, CDR1 is SGHAT and CDR2 is FQNNGV. CDR3 length: 14 residues. The CDR3 DNA sequence: TGTGCCAGCAGCTTAGGGACAGGGTCCAATGAAGCTTTCTTT. This gives the protein CASSLGTGSNEAFF.

This clonotype was counted only a few times. The V call is TRBV6-2 or TRBV6-3, the J call TRBJ1-2, with no clear D. The germline V gene encodes CDR1 MNHEY and CDR2 SVGEGT. This CDR3 has 12 residues. V lost 7 bases, J lost 4 bases, and 10 bases lay in between. The CDR3 here is CASTDGGYGYTF. In nucleotides, the CDR3 is TGTGCCAGCACGGACGGTGGCTATGGCTACACCTTC.

The J gene is TRBJ2-7, the V gene TRBV29-1; 10 bases map to TRBD1. Looked up from germline, CDR1 is SQVTM and CDR2 is ANQGSEA. The CDR3 loop spans 13 amino acids. The V gene end was trimmed by 6 bases and the J gene end by 6 bases; junction bases not matched to a gene: 8. CDR3 amino acids: CSVLGQGGAEQYF. The CDR3 DNA follows: TGCAGCGTACTCGGACAGGGGGGCGCCGAGCAGTACTTC.

The chain recombines TRBV12-5 with TRBJ2-7; D possibly uses TRBD1 or TRBD2 (5 bases each). CDR3 length: 17 residues. V lost 3 bases to trimming and J lost 2 bases, with 20 bases between them. Germline V gene lookup returns CDR1 LGHNT and CDR2 FRNRAP. This CDR3 reads CASGFALGDGQPYEQYF. As DNA, the CDR3 is TGTGCTAGTGGTTTTGCCCTGGGGGACGGACAACCCTACGAGCAGTACTTC.

V is TRBV7-9 and J is TRBJ1-1; D ambiguous. Trimming took off 0 bases at V and 7 bases at J, with 6 bases between the two ends. This CDR3 has 12 residues. Germline V gene lookup returns CDR1 SEHNR and CDR2 FQNEAQ (reference sequence). The CDR3 region is CASSLAGGEAFF. The CDR3 coding sequence is TGTGCCAGCAGCTTAGCGGGTGGTGAAGCTTTCTTT.

This clonotype showed up many times. CDR3 DNA: TGTGCCAGCAGCTTTCTAGCGGGGGTTTTTGATACGCAGTATTTT. This gives the protein CASSFLAGVFDTQYF. The gene calls are TRBV7-9 and TRBJ2-3, with 10 bases lining up with TRBD2. The length of the CDR3 is 15 residues. Looked up from germline, CDR1 is SEHNR and CDR2 is FQNEAQ (reference sequence). With 3 bases clipped from V and 6 bases from J, the junction kept 6 bases outside the gene matches.

This clonotype was counted many times. The chain carries TRBV20-1 and TRBJ1-5, with 8 bases fitting TRBD1. Germline lookup yields CDR1 DFQATT and CDR2 SNEGSKA (reference sequence). V shed 3 bases, J shed 3 bases, and the junction held 10 bases outside the gene matches. This CDR3 contains 16 residues. The CDR3, as DNA: TGCAGTGCTAGGGAATCAGGGGGCCCACTCAATCAGCCCCAGCATTTT. It codes for CSARESGGPLNQPQHF.

The chain carries TRBV29-1 and TRBJ2-5; D unclear. The V end lost 3 bases, the J end lost 5 bases, and 7 bases lay between the germline ends. The germline V gene encodes CDR1 SQVTM and CDR2 ANQGSEA. The CDR3 runs to 11 residues. The CDR3 reads CSVDFRETQYF. The CDR3, as DNA: TGCAGCGTTGATTTCAGGGAGACCCAGTACTTC.

This clonotype was detected only a few times. This chain links TRBV5-1 with TRBJ2-2; D possibly corresponds to TRBD1 (5 bases). Trimming removed 3 bases at V and 1 base at J, with 10 bases between. The V gene's germline CDR1 is SGHRS and CDR2 YFSETQ. The CDR3 runs to 15 residues. In DNA form, the CDR3 reads TGCGCCAGCAGCTCGATTGGACAGAACACCGGGGAGCTGTTTTTT. This sequence encodes CASSSIGQNTGELFF.